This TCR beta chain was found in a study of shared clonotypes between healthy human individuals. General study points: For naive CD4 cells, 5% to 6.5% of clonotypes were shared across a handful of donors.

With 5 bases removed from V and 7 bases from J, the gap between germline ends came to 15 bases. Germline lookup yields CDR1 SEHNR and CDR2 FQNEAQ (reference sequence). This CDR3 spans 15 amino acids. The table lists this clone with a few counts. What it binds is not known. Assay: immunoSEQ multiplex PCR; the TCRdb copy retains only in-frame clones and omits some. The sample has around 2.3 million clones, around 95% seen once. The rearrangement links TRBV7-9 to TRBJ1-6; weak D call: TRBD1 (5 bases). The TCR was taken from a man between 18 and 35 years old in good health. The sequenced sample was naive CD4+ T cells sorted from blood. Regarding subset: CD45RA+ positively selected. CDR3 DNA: TGTGCCAGCAGCCACACCGGGACTGTGAATTCACCCCTCCACTTT. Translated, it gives CASSHTGTVNSPLHF. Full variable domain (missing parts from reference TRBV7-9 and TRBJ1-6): DTGVSQNPRHKITKRGQNVTFRCDPISEHNRLYWYRQTLGQGPEFLTYFQNEAQLEKSRLLSDRFSAERPKGSFSTLEIQRTEQGDSAMYLCASSHTGTVNSPLHFGNGTRLTVT.